Each of the 18 T cell receptor beta chains below was sequenced from the same sample in a study of blood T cells in healthy people across ages. A second PCR, run for about 6 to 11 cycles, used a sample-barcoded 5' primer plus a J-beta primer mix. Each CDR3 protein gets one entry after TCRdb re-called the 5' RACE reads with MiXCR. Of 750,000 to 950,000 distinct CDR3 sequences in the sample, 29% were seen once. This same sample was also part of a study on T cells of mothers and their children.

Sequenced input: blood. The receptors were gathered from a middle-aged woman in good health.

This clonotype has ten or more counts. The chain joins TRBV24-1 to TRBJ2-4, with TRBD2 identical over 15 bases. Germline values: CDR1 KGHDR, CDR2 SFDVKD. With 7 bases clipped from V and 0 bases from J, the junction kept 9 bases outside the gene matches. This CDR3 has 19 amino acids. The CDR3 here is CATSPGLAGGLLAKNIQYF. The CDR3 region has the DNA TGTGCCACCAGCCCGGGACTAGCGGGGGGACTGCTAGCCAAAAACATTCAGTACTTC.

For this clonotype: Possible read error: a much larger clone is one base away. No conserved phenylalanine or tryptophan is present at the end of the CDR3, so a read error is the likely explanation. The chain combines TRBV29-1 with TRBJ1-1; weak D call: TRBD1 (6 bases). V was pared by 5 bases and J by 0 bases, with 13 bases between. The CDR3 is made up of 14 amino acids. In germline, CDR1 is SQVTM, CDR2 ANQGSEA. The CDR3 sequence is CSVQGRRMNTEAFV. The CDR3 DNA reads TGCAGCGTTCAGGGGAGGAGGATGAACACTGAAGCTTTCGTT.

This clonotype appeared a single time. The junction departs from the called germline gene at one end, perhaps through a read error. The chain couples TRBV12-3 or TRBV12-4 to TRBJ2-5; 11 bases line up with TRBD2. The CDR3 runs to 13 residues. The CDR3 DNA reads as TGTGCCAGCAGTCTAGCGGGGGGAGAGGCCCAGTACTTC. Encoded protein: CASSLAGGEAQYF.

This clonotype was counted many times. The rearrangement links TRBV20-1 to TRBJ2-7; D is unclear. The CDR3 runs to 11 residues. Trimming stripped 8 bases from V and 2 bases from J, with 10 bases between. In germline, CDR1 is DFQATT, CDR2 SNEGSKA (reference sequence). CDR3 coding DNA: TGCAGTACCAGAAGAGCCTACGAGCAGTACTTC. This sequence encodes CSTRRAYEQYF.

Ten or more counts support this clonotype. The junction and the germline gene differ at one end; a read error may be behind it. The rearrangement links TRBV7-7 to TRBJ2-7; D possibly matches TRBD1 or TRBD2 (5 bases each). CDR3 length equals 14 residues. Germline V CDR1 and CDR2: SSHAT, FNYEAQ (reference sequence). CDR3 residues: CASSQDLVGGEQYF. The CDR3 bases are TGTGCTAGCAGCCAAGACCTGGTTGGGGGCGAGCAGTACTTC.

In its sample, this clonotype was seen a few times. V usage is TRBV20-1 and J usage is TRBJ2-1, with D perhaps TRBD2 (6 bases). Trimming removed 5 bases from V and 15 bases from J, with 41 bases in between. The germline V gene encodes CDR1 DFQATT and CDR2 SNEGSKA (reference sequence). The CDR3 has 19 amino acids. In DNA, the CDR3 is TGCAGTGCTCCTCCGGGGGATACCCTAACCTTGGGGGAGGCAACATGTCGGTTCTTC. The encoded protein is CSAPPGDTLTLGEATCRFF.

In nucleotides, the CDR3 is TGTGCCAGCTCACCGGCGACCAGGACGATGGAAGCTTTCTTT. As protein: CASSPATRTMEAFF. V gene TRBV18 combines with J gene TRBJ1-1; D ambiguous. Germline assignment: CDR1 KGHSH and CDR2 LQKENI. The V gene lost 3 bases and the J gene lost 8 bases, with 16 bases spanning the gap. The CDR3 length is 14 residues. The full variable domain, completed using reference TRBV18 and TRBJ1-1, is NAGVMQNPRHLVRRRGQEARLRCSPMKGHSHVYWYRQLPEEGLKFMVYLQKENIIDESGMPKERFSAEFPKEGPSILRIQQVVRGDSAAYFCASSPATRTMEAFFGQGTRLTVV.

Comments on this clonotype: With a much larger clone just one base away, this may be a read error. The V and J genes are TRBV10-3 and TRBJ1-2, with D uncertain. The CDR3 length is 11 residues. Trimming removed 8 bases from V and 5 bases from J, with 9 bases in between. CDR1 is ENHRY and CDR2 is SYGVKD in the germline V gene. CDR3 DNA sequence: TGTGCCATCGGGTCGCAATATGGCTACACCTTC. Protein: CAIGSQYGYTF.

This clonotype has just one count. This chain links TRBV20-1 with TRBJ1-1; D not resolved. The CDR3 totals 13 residues. In germline, CDR1 is DFQATT, CDR2 SNEGSKA (reference sequence). Trimming stripped 0 bases from V and 5 bases from J, with 10 bases between. The CDR3 DNA reads as TGCAGTGCTAGAGAAAGGGTGGGGACTGAAGCTTTCTTT. Translated: CSARERVGTEAFF.

As concerns this clonotype: A much larger clone lies a single base off, so this may be a read error. This rearrangement joins TRBV5-1 to TRBJ2-5; TRBD2 is a possible D gene (5 bases). The CDR3 sequence is 14 residues long. Germline V lookup: CDR1 SGHRS, CDR2 YFSETQ. The CDR3 here is CVSSFSGSQETQYF. CDR3 sequence (DNA): TGCGTCAGCAGCTTCAGCGGCTCCCAAGAGACCCAGTACTTC.

This clonotype was counted at least ten times. This sequence joins TRBV29-1 and TRBJ1-2; D gene ambiguous. CDR3 length: 13 residues. Germline assignment: CDR1 SQVTM and CDR2 ANQGSEA. Trimming removed 3 bases from V and 9 bases from J, with 17 bases in between. In DNA form, the CDR3 reads TGCAGCGTTGACCGGGAACGGGGTAGGAGCTACACCTTC. This sequence encodes CSVDRERGRSYTF.

V gene TRBV7-9 combines with J gene TRBJ1-5; D perhaps matches TRBD1 (5 bases). V lost 5 bases and J 1 base, leaving 15 bases between the germline ends. Germline assignment: CDR1 SEHNR and CDR2 FQNEAQ (reference sequence). CDR3 length equals 16 residues. CDR3 residues: CASSPPGGGSNQPQHF. The DNA for the CDR3 is TGTGCCAGCAGCCCCCCGGGGGGTGGAAGCAATCAGCCCCAGCATTTT.

Concerning this clonotype: A much larger clone differs from this one at a single base, so this may be a read error. The gene calls are TRBV14 and TRBJ2-1, with a tentative D call TRBD1 (6 bases). Trimming took off 4 bases at V and 10 bases at J, with 17 bases between the two ends. CDR1 is SGHDN and CDR2 is FVKESK in the germline V gene. This CDR3 has 14 amino acids. This CDR3 is CASSPQGIRYEQFF. As DNA, the CDR3 is TGTGCCAGCAGCCCACAGGGAATACGCTACGAGCAGTTCTTC. Using reference TRBV14 and TRBJ2-1 for the parts outside the CDR3, the full variable domain is EAGVTQFPSHSVIEKGQTVTLRCDPISGHDNLYWYRRVMGKEIKFLLHFVKESKQDESGMPNNRFLAERTGGTYSTLKVQPAELEDSGVYFCASSPQGIRYEQFFGPGTRLTVL.

The chain is built from TRBV20-1 and TRBJ2-1, with 8 bases lining up with TRBD1. The CDR3 totals 14 residues. In germline, CDR1 is DFQATT, CDR2 SNEGSKA (reference sequence). The V and J ends lost 6 bases and 12 bases, in that order; junction bases with no gene match: 16. CDR3 DNA: TGCAGTGCCCTCAATTGGGACAGGTTGGATGGGCAGTTCTTC. It yields the protein CSALNWDRLDGQFF.

For this clonotype: Since a much larger clone is just one base distant, this may be a read error. V is TRBV27 and J is TRBJ2-7, with 8 bases fitting TRBD1. This CDR3 comprises 15 residues. Looked up from germline, CDR1 is MNHEY and CDR2 is SMNVEV (reference sequence). The V segment lost 3 bases and the J segment 3 bases; nucleotides outside the gene matches: 7. CDR3 residues: CASSFMDRVDYEQYF. The CDR3 DNA reads as TGTGCCAGCAGTTTTATGGACAGGGTAGACTACGAGCAGTACTTC.

The chain has TRBV20-1 and TRBJ2-3, with a possible D match to TRBD2 (5 bases). Per germline, CDR1 DFQATT and CDR2 SNEGSKA (reference sequence). The CDR3 length is 15 residues. Trimming cost V 6 bases and J 4 bases, with 20 bases left between them. CDR3: CSAPERTPNADTQYF. The CDR3 DNA sequence: TGCAGTGCACCCGAGCGGACTCCCAACGCAGATACGCAGTATTTT.

The sample holds one count of this clonotype. The chain couples TRBV6-2 or TRBV6-3 to TRBJ1-5; 9 nucleotides agree with TRBD1. V lost 5 bases to trimming and J lost 2 bases; unmatched junction nucleotides: 16. The length of the CDR3 is 19 residues. Germline lookup yields CDR1 MNHEY and CDR2 SVGEGT. CDR3 sequence: CASSNPGQGRRVGNQPQHF. The CDR3, as DNA: TGTGCCAGCAGTAACCCGGGACAGGGAAGAAGAGTGGGCAATCAGCCCCAGCATTTT.

There are many counts of this clonotype. In nucleotides, the CDR3 is TGTGCCAGCAGCCACGGCGGGGAGTCCTACGAGCAGTACTTC. Its translation: CASSHGGESYEQYF. The genes are TRBV12-3 or TRBV12-4 and TRBJ2-7, with D possibly TRBD2 on 6 matching bases. The germline V and J ends were trimmed by 6 bases and 1 base, with 13 bases remaining between them. The length of the CDR3 is 14 residues.